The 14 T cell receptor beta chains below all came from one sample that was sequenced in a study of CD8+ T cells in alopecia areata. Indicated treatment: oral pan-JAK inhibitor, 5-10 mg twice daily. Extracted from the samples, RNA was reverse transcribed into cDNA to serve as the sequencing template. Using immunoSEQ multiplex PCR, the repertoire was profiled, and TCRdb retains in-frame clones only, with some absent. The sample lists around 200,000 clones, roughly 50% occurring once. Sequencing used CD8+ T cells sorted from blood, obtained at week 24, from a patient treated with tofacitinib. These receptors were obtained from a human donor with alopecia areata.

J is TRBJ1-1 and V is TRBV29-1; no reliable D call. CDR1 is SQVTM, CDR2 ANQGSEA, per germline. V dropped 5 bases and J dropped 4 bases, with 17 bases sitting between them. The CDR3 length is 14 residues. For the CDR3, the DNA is TGCAGCGTTCCTTACGGGGAAGGGAGCACTGAAGCTTTCTTT. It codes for CSVPYGEGSTEAFF.

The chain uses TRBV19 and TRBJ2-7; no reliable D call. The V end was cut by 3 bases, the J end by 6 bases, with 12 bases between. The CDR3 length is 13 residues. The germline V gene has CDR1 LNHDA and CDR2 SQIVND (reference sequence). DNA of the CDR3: TGTGCCAGTAGTATTCTGATTCGGAGCGAGCAGTACTTC. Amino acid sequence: CASSILIRSEQYF. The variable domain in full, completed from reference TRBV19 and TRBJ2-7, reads DGGITQSPKYLFRKEGQNVTLSCEQNLNHDAMYWYRQDPGQGLRLIYYSQIVNDFQKGDIAEGYSVSREKKESFPLTVTSAQKNPTAFYLCASSILIRSEQYFGPGTRLTVT.

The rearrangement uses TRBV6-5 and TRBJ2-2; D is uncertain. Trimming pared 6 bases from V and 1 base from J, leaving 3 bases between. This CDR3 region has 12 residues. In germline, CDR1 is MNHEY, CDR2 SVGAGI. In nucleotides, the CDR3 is TGTGCCAGCAGGGAGAACACCGGGGAGCTGTTTTTT. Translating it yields CASRENTGELFF.

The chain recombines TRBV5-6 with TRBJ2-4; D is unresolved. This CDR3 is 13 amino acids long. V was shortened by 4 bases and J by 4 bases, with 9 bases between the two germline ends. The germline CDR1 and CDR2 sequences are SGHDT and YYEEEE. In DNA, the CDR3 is TGTGCCAGCAGCCTTCGAACGAAAAACATTCAGTACTTC. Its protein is CASSLRTKNIQYF.

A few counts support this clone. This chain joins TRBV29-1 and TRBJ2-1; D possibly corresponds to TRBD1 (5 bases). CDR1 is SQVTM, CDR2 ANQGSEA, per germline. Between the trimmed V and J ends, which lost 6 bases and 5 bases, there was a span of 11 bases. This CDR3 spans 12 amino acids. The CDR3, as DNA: TGCAGCGTCGGACAAGTTAACAATGAGCAGTTCTTC. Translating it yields CSVGQVNNEQFF.

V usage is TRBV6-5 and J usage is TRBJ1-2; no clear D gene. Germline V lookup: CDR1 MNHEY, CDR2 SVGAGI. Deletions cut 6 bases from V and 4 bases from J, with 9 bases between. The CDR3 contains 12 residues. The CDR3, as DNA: TGTGCCAGCAGCCCAGGCTTCTATGGCTACACCTTC. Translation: CASSPGFYGYTF.

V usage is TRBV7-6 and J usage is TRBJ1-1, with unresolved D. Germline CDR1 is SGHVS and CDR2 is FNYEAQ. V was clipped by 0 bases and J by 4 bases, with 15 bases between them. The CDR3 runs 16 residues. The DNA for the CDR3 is TGTGCCAGCAGCTTAGCGAGTATCGGGGTCGGCACTGAAGCTTTCTTT. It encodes CASSLASIGVGTEAFF.

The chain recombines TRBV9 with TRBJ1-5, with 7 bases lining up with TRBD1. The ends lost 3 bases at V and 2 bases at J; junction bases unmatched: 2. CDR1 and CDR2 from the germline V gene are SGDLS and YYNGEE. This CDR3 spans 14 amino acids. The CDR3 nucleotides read TGTGCCAGCAGCGCAGGGGGGGGCAATCAGCCCCAGCATTTT. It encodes CASSAGGGNQPQHF.

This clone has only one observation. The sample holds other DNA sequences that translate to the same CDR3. CDR3 in DNA: TGTGCCTGGAGTGTAGGACTGGGCACTGAAGCTTTCTTT. This translates into CAWSVGLGTEAFF. V usage is TRBV30 and J usage is TRBJ1-1; D gene ambiguous. The ends were cut back, 0 bases at V and 4 bases at J, with 9 bases in the middle. The germline V gene encodes CDR1 GTSNPN and CDR2 SVGIG (reference sequence). The CDR3 is 13 amino acids.

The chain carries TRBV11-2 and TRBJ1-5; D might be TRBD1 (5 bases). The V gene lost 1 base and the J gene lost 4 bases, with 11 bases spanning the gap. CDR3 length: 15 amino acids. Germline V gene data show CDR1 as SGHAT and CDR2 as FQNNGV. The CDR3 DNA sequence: TGTGCCAGCAGCTTAGCCACGGGGGGGAATCAGCCCCAGCATTTT. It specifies CASSLATGGNQPQHF. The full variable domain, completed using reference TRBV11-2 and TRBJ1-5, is EAGVAQSPRYKIIEKRQSVAFWCNPISGHATLYWYQQILGQGPKLLIQFQNNGVVDDSQLPKDRFSAERLKGVDSTLKIQPAKLEDSAVYLCASSLATGGNQPQHFGDGTRLSIL.

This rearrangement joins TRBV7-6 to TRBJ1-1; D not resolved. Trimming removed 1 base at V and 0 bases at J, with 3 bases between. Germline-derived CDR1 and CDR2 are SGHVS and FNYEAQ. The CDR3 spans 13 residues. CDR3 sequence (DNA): TGTGCCAGCAGCTTAGAGATGAACACTGAAGCTTTCTTT. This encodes CASSLEMNTEAFF.

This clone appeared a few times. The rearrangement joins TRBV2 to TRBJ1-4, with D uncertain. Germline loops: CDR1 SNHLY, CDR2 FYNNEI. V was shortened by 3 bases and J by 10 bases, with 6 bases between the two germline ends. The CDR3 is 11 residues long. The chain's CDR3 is CASSDPGKLFF. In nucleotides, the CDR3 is TGTGCCAGCAGTGACCCTGGAAAACTGTTTTTT.

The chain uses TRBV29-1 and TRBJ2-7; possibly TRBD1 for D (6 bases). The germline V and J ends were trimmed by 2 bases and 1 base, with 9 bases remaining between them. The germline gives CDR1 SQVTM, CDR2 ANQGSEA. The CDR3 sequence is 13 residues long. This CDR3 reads CSVEKQGSYEQYF. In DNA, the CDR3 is TGCAGCGTTGAAAAACAGGGTTCCTACGAGCAGTACTTC.

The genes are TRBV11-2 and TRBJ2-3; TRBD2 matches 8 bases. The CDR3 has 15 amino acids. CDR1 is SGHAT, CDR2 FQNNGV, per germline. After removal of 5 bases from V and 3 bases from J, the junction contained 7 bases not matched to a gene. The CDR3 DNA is TGTGCCAGCAGCCCTCGACGGGGGGGAACAGATACGCAGTATTTT. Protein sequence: CASSPRRGGTDTQYF.